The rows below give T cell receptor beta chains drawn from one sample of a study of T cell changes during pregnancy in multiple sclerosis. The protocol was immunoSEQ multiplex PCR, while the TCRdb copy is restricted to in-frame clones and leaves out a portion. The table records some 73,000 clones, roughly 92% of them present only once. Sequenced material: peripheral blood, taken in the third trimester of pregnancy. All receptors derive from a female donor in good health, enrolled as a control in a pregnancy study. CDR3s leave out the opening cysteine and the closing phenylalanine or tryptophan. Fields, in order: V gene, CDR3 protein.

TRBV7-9	ASSGTGGDTDTQY
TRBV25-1	ASIQGNTGELF
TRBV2	ASRLSEGAF
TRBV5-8	ASSLGRWGRREGEEAF
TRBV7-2	ASSLESGRADNEQF
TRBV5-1	ASSLAQQGANYGYT
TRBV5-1	ASSLTSYNEQF
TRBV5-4	ASSLRMTGRNSPLH
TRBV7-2	ASSLGSGRTVSTDTQY
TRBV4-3	ASSQDLTSGTETQY
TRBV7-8	ASSLGGGTGLGSYGYT
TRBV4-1	ASSRGQGNTEAF
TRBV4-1	ASSPQEAGNEQF
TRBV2	ASSAFLRDRRSPLH
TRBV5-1	ASSSRQGNNSPLH
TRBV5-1	ASSLRPDRSDGELF
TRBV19	ASSITQLGRNEQF
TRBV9	ASSARQGAERYEQY
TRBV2	ASSERGGAYNYGYT
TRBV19	ASSIEADYSPLH
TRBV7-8	ASSAREHANTGELF
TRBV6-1	ASSPSLGYEQY
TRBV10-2	ASSRDRVSTDTQY
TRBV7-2	ASSFGQGSYGYT
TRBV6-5	ASNNPGSGNTIY
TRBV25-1	ASSVDSAETQY
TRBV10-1	ASSYRTGKTEAF
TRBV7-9	ASSLGQPANYGYT
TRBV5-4	ASSWTSGRAGGNEQF
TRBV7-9	ASSLDGTVNEKLF
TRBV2	ASWTGTKTQY
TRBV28	ASSLSVRLETSYT
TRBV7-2	ASSLAGQKF
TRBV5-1	ASETGMVYEQY
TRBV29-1	SVTPGTGGEKLF
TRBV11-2	ASSPGQGTDTQY
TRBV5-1	ASQFRDNMNTEAF
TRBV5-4	ASSLGGGDGYT
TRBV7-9	ASSIRTGESYEQY
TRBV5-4	ASSLYRTSSYEQY
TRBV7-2	ASSILLSGGPYEQY
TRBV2	ASSVQGYEQY
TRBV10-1	ASSRLASRHEQF
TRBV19	ARPGGLEQF
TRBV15	ATSSLESNTEAF
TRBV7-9	ASSVTDRINSPLH
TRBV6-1	ASEGGSDNSPLH
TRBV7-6	ASSWTGPTDTQY
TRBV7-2	ASSLRSGRGFYEQY
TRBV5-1	ASSSRTSGNNEQF
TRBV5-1	ASSGPETSGQF
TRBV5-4	ASSRSWSVSTDTQY
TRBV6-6	ASSYSDRAPYQPQH